The rows below give T cell receptor beta chains drawn from one sample of a study of T cells in Graves' hyperthyroidism and ophthalmopathy. MiXCR was run by TCRdb on the multiplex PCR reads, yielding one entry per CDR3 protein. The sample lists 500,000 to 800,000 distinct CDR3 sequences; roughly 15% were seen once. Sequencing input: blood. These receptors originate from a woman aged 45 to 65 with Graves' ophthalmopathy. CDR3s include the opening cysteine and the closing phenylalanine or tryptophan. The D gene is left open where the match is weak. For some rows the clone size is stated as once, few or many, or as a class when expanded; others skip it.

j_call d_call clone_size v_call cdr3_aa cdr3_nt
TRBJ1-5 . few TRBV4-3 CASSQDWGRGNQPQHF TGCGCCAGCAGCCAAGATTGGGGGAGAGGGAATCAGCCCCAGCATTTT
TRBJ1-2 . few TRBV5-1 CASSMEGTVSGYTF TGCGCCAGCAGCATGGAGGGTACGGTCAGTGGCTACACCTTC
TRBJ1-4 . few TRBV15 CATSQHPENNEKLFF TGTGCCACCAGTCAGCATCCGGAGAATAATGAAAAACTGTTTTTT
TRBJ2-3 TRBD2 many TRBV6-1 CASSKGRLAGVADTQYF TGTGCCAGCAGCAAAGGGAGGCTAGCGGGAGTGGCAGATACGCAGTATTTT
TRBJ2-1 . few TRBV9 CASSVEGSAKYNEQFF TGTGCCAGCAGCGTAGAGGGTAGCGCCAAATACAATGAGCAGTTCTTC
TRBJ1-3 . . TRBV6-2/TRBV6-3 CATTRTSSGNTIYF TGTGCCACAACCCGGACATCCTCTGGAAACACCATATATTTT
TRBJ2-7 TRBD2 many TRBV20-1 CSARDQWGGGASEQYF TGCAGTGCTAGAGATCAGTGGGGGGGGGGTGCAAGCGAGCAGTACTTC
TRBJ1-2 . many TRBV5-1 CASSWESHGYTF TGCGCCAGCAGCTGGGAGAGTCATGGCTACACCTTC
TRBJ2-3 TRBD2 . TRBV20-1 CSAGDLAGAFDTQYF TGCAGTGCCGGCGACCTAGCGGGAGCATTCGATACGCAGTATTTT
TRBJ1-2 . many TRBV30 CAWSVQVNYGYTF TGTGCCTGGAGTGTTCAAGTGAACTATGGCTACACCTTC
TRBJ1-4 TRBD1 many TRBV29-1 CSVGQTTGATNEKLFF TGCAGCGTTGGACAGACAACAGGGGCAACTAATGAAAAACTGTTTTTT
TRBJ2-3 TRBD2 many TRBV28 CASTSPGGSTDTQYF TGTGCCAGCACCTCACCGGGAGGAAGCACAGATACGCAGTATTTT
TRBJ2-3 TRBD2 . TRBV28 CASSPYYRLAGEQDTQYF TGTGCCAGCAGTCCCTACTATCGACTAGCGGGAGAACAAGATACGCAGTATTTT
TRBJ2-6 . many TRBV7-9 CASSLVSTSGANVLTF TGTGCCAGCAGCTTAGTTTCGACCTCTGGGGCCAACGTCCTGACTTTC
TRBJ2-1 . many TRBV6-1 CASSARSTGRSQFF TGTGCCAGCAGTGCGCGGTCGACCGGGAGATCTCAGTTCTTC
TRBJ2-3 TRBD2 . TRBV20-1 CSAREGSGRATDTQYF TGCAGTGCTAGAGAAGGTAGCGGGAGGGCCACGGATACGCAGTATTTT
TRBJ2-7 TRBD2 . TRBV29-1 CSVEPAQREGRDEQYF TGCAGCGTTGAACCGGCCCAGCGGGAGGGCCGCGACGAGCAGTACTTC
TRBJ1-5 . many TRBV28 CASRLLRDTKGQYSNQPQHF TGTGCCAGCAGACTACTCCGGGACACAAAAGGCCAGTATAGCAATCAGCCCCAGCATTTT
TRBJ2-7 TRBD1 few TRBV30 CAWIVRGDRPGGHYEQYF TGTGCCTGGATCGTGAGGGGGGACAGGCCCGGGGGACACTACGAGCAGTACTTC
TRBJ2-7 . . TRBV29-1 CSVHGGQSSYEQYF TGCAGCGTGCACGGGGGGCAAAGCTCCTACGAGCAGTACTTC
TRBJ2-7 . many TRBV7-9 CASSSSGTYSYEQYF TGTGCCAGCAGCTCTTCCGGCACATACTCCTACGAGCAGTACTTC
TRBJ1-3 . . TRBV7-9 CASSPTGFGGNTIYF TGTGCCAGCAGCCCCACAGGGTTTGGTGGAAACACCATATATTTT